This T cell receptor beta chain appears in the sequencing data of a study of shared clonotypes between healthy human individuals. Naive CD8 cells lacked CD45RO, underwent positive selection for CCR7 and left out terminally differentiated effector memory CD45RA+ cells. The table lists this clone with a few counts. Antigen specificity is unknown. Points from the study as a whole: The researchers took only blood, and tissue repertoires probably look different.

TCRdb's table, derived via immunoSEQ multiplex PCR, lists solely in-frame clones and lacks some. Of roughly 890,000 clones in the sample, 80% to 95% were seen once. CDR1 and CDR2 (germline): SEHNR, FQNEAQ (reference sequence). CDR3 length equals 14 residues. Trimming pared 2 bases from V and 5 bases from J, leaving 13 bases between. The receptor comes from a man aged 25 to 45 in good health. This sequence joins TRBV7-9 and TRBJ2-7, with D possibly being TRBD1 or TRBD2 (5 bases each). The sequenced material came from naive CD8+ T cells sorted from blood. CDR3 amino acids: CASSLQGVMDEQYF. The CDR3, as DNA: TGTGCCAGCAGCTTACAGGGAGTTATGGACGAGCAGTACTTC.